This T cell receptor (beta chain) is drawn from a study of human T cells and chemical hapten exposure. The CDR3 contains 11 residues. Germline CDR1 and CDR2: SNHLY and FYNNEI. Trimming shortened V by 4 bases and J by 6 bases, and 5 bases separated the two germline ends. MiXCR was run by TCRdb on the RACE reads, yielding one entry per CDR3 protein. Of roughly 360,000 distinct CDR3 sequences in the sample, approximately 5.1% were seen once. Documented time point: patch test 1, 2 weeks after DPC sensitization. Treatment denoted: therapeutic diphenylcyclopropenone sensitization with weekly scalp DPC. The receptor's source is a woman aged 45-65 years with alopecia areata. Some clones in this sample may be carry-over from other donors' samples. Sample: whole blood, taken in connection with sensitization to the hapten diphenylcyclopropenone (DPC). The chain is built from TRBV2 and TRBJ2-3; unclear D gene. The CDR3 spells CASSVDDTQYF. The CDR3 DNA is TGTGCCAGCAGTGTAGACGATACGCAGTATTTT. The variable domain in full, with the rest retrieved from reference TRBV2 and TRBJ2-3, is EPEVTQTPSHQVTQMGQEVILRCVPISNHLYFYWYRQILGQKVEFLVSFYNNEISEKSEIFDDQFSVERPDGSNFTLKIRSTKLEDSAMYFCASSVDDTQYFGPGTRLTVL.